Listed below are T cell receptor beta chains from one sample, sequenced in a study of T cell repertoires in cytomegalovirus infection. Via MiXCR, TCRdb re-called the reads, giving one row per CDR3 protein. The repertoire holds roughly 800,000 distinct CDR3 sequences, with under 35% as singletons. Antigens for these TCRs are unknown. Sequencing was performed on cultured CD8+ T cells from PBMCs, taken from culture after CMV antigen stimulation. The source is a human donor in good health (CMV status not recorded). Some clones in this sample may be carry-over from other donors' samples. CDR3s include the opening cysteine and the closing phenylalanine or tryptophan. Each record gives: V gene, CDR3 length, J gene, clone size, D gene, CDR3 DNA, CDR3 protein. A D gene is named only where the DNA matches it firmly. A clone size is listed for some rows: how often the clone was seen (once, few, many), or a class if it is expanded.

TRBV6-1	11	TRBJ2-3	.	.	TGTGCGTACCATTGGGGACTTACGCAGTATTTT	CAYHWGLTQYF
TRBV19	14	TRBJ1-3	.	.	TGTGCCAGTATTGGGGAGAGCTCTGGAAACACCATATATTTT	CASIGESSGNTIYF
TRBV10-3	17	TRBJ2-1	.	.	TGTGCCATCAGTGAGTCGGGAGCGCTTAGCTCCTACAATGAGCAGTTCTTC	CAISESGALSSYNEQFF
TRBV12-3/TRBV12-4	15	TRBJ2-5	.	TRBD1	TGTGCCAGCAGCGCGGTGACAGGGGTTGCGGAGACCCAGTACTTC	CASSAVTGVAETQYF
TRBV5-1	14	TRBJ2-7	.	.	TGCGCCAGCAGCTCAACCCAGGGGAGGTACGAGCAGTACTTC	CASSSTQGRYEQYF
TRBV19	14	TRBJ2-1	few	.	TGTGCCAGTAGTATTGGTCAGGGAGAGAATGAGCAGTTCTTC	CASSIGQGENEQFF
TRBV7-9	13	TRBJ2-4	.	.	TGTGCCAGCAGCCCTGGGGGTTGGAACATTCAGTACTTC	CASSPGGWNIQYF
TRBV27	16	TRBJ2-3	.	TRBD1	TGTGCCAGCAGTTCGGGACAGGCCTATGGGGCGAATACGCAGTATTTT	CASSSGQAYGANTQYF
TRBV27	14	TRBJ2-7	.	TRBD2	TGTGCCAGCAGTACTAGCGGGGGGGCCTACGAGCAGTACTTC	CASSTSGGAYEQYF
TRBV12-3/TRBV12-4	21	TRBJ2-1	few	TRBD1	TGTGCCAGCAGTTTCTCAAGACAGGGGGCGGCAATAGATCCCTTTTACAATGAGCAGTTCTTC	CASSFSRQGAAIDPFYNEQFF
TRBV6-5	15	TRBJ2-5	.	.	TGTGCCAGCAGCCCATTCTTGGGGGGAAAGGAGACCCAGTACTTC	CASSPFLGGKETQYF
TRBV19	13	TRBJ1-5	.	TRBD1	TGTGTCAGCGAGACAGGGGGGCATCAGCCCCAGCATTTT	CVSETGGHQPQHF
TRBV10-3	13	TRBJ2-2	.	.	TGTGCCATCGGAACTACGAACACCGGGGAGCTGTTTTTT	CAIGTTNTGELFF
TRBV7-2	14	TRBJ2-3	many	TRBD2	TGTGCCAGCAGCATAGCGGGGGGTTGGGATACGCAGTATTTT	CASSIAGGWDTQYF
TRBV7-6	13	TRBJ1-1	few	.	TGTGCTAGCAGCTTAGATATGGACACTGAAGCTTTCTTT	CASSLDMDTEAFF
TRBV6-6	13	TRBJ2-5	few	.	TGTGCCAGCAATAGTAATGCCCTAGAGACCCAGTACTTC	CASNSNALETQYF
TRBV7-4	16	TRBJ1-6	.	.	TGTGCCAGCAGCTTAGTCGGCGGCTATTCCAATTCACCCCTCCACTTT	CASSLVGGYSNSPLHF
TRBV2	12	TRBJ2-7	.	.	TGTGCCAGCTACGGAGGGGGCTACGAGCAGTACTTC	CASYGGGYEQYF
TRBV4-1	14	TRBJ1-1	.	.	TGCGCCAGCAGCCAACGCGGTGGTGGCACTGAAGCTTTCTTT	CASSQRGGGTEAFF
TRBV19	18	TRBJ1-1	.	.	TGTGCCAGTAGTATCCCGCAGGGGTTTATGGGAGAGAACACTGAAGCTTTCTTT	CASSIPQGFMGENTEAFF
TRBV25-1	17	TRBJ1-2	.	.	TGTGCCAGCAGTGGGCGTCTCGAGGGGGTAGCTAACTATGGCTACACCTTC	CASSGRLEGVANYGYTF
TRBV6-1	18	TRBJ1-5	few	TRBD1	TGTGCCAGCAGTGAATCCCAGCATAGGGGGCTCAGCAATCAGCCCCAGCATTTT	CASSESQHRGLSNQPQHF
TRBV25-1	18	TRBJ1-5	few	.	TGTGCCAGCAACCCCGTTTCGGAGAAGAGAGGGCCCAATCAGCCCCAGCATTTT	CASNPVSEKRGPNQPQHF
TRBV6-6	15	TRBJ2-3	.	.	TGTGCCAGCAGTTACGAACAGGGAGGTAAAGATACGCAGTATTTT	CASSYEQGGKDTQYF
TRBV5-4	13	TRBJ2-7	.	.	TGTGCCAGCAGCTTTGCAGGGATGAACGAGCAGTACTTC	CASSFAGMNEQYF
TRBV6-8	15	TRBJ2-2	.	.	TGTGCCAGCAGTTACTCAGGGATCGGGGCCGGGGAGCTGTTTTTT	CASSYSGIGAGELFF
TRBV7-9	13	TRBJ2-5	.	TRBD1	TGTGCCAGCGCCGGGACAGGGAGCAAGGGCCAGTACTTC	CASAGTGSKGQYF
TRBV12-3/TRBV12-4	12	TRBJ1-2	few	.	TGTGCCAGCAGTACCACAGGGAATGGCTACACCTTC	CASSTTGNGYTF
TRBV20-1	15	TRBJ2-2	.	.	TGCAGTGCTTCCGGGACCGGAGGCGACACCGGGGAGCTGTTTTTT	CSASGTGGDTGELFF
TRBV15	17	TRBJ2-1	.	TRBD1	TGTGCCACCAGCAGAGAAAATGGACAGGGAGTCATGGATGAGCAGTTCTTC	CATSRENGQGVMDEQFF
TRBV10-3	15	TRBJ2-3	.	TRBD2	TGTGCCATCAGTGCAGCGGGGGGGTTCACAGATACGCAGTATTTT	CAISAAGGFTDTQYF
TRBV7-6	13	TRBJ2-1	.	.	TGTGCCAGCAGCGCCAGATTTTTGGGGGAGCAGTTCTTC	CASSARFLGEQFF
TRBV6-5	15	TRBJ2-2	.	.	TGTGCCAGCAGAAACACACAATGGGACACCGGGGAGCTGTTTTTT	CASRNTQWDTGELFF
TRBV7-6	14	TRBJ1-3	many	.	TGTGCCAGCAGCTCTGGGACCTCTGGAAACACCATATATTTT	CASSSGTSGNTIYF
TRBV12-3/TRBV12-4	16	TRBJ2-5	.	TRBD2	TGTGCCAGCAGTCCTGGTATTAGCGGGTTCCAAGAGACCCAGTACTTC	CASSPGISGFQETQYF
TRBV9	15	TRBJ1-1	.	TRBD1	TGTGCCAGCACCCCCTTGACAGGGGGCGGCACTGAAGCTTTCTTT	CASTPLTGGGTEAFF
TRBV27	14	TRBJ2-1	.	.	TGTGCCAGCAGTTTATGGGCAGCCAACAATGAGCAGTTCTTC	CASSLWAANNEQFF
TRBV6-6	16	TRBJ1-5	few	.	TGTGCCAGCAGTTACTCTCGGGGTGACAGGAATCAGCCCCAGCATTTT	CASSYSRGDRNQPQHF
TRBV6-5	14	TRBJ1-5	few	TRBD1	TGTGCCAGCAGTTACGGACAGGCCAATCAGCCCCAGCATTTT	CASSYGQANQPQHF
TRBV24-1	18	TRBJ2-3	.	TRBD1	TGTGCCACCAGTGGACCCGATCCGGACAGGGGATGGACAGATACGCAGTATTTT	CATSGPDPDRGWTDTQYF
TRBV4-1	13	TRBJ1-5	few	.	TGCGCCAGCAGCCAGGCAGGGGAACAGCCCCAGCATTTT	CASSQAGEQPQHF
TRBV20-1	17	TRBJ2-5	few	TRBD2	TGCAGTGCTAGAGATCTAACTAGCGGGGGACGAGGAGAGACCCAGTACTTC	CSARDLTSGGRGETQYF
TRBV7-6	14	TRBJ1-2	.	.	TGTGCCAGCAGCTTAGGATACGGGGATGGTGGCTACACCTTC	CASSLGYGDGGYTF
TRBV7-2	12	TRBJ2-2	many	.	TGTGCCAGCGAAAAGGACCCCGGGGAGCTGTTTTTT	CASEKDPGELFF
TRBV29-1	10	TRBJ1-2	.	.	TGCAGCGTTTGGTGGGATGGCTACACCTTC	CSVWWDGYTF
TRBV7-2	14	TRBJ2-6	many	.	TGTGCCAGCAGCTTACGTCTCCAGTCCCTGAACCAGTCTTTC	CASSLRLQSLNQSF
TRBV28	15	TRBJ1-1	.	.	TGTGCCAGCAGTTACGGGGCCTCCTGGGACACTGAAGCTTTCTTT	CASSYGASWDTEAFF
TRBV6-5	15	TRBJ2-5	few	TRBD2	TGTGCCAGCATTGGACTAGCAGGCAGGGAAGAGACCCAGTACTTC	CASIGLAGREETQYF
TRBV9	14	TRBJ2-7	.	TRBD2	TGTGCCAGCAGCCGGGAGCGGGGTTCCTACGAGCAGTACTTC	CASSRERGSYEQYF
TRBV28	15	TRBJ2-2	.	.	TGTGCCAGCAGTTTCATCAGGCTGATCACCGGGGAGCTGTTTTTT	CASSFIRLITGELFF